The sequence of this T cell receptor (beta chain) was determined in a study of blood T cells in healthy people across ages. Study-wide results and limits: Diversity of TCR beta per million T cells declined in a roughly linear way with age.

Next came a second PCR, run for 7 to 11 cycles, which used a sample-barcoded 5' primer along with a J-beta primer mix. Every single cDNA molecule received a tag from a template-switch adaptor with 12 random nucleotides. CDR3-containing paired-end reads numbered at least 2.5 million in each sample. Each CDR3 protein is one row after TCRdb ran MiXCR on the 5' RACE reads. The table has over 1.5 million distinct CDR3 sequences, approximately 50% seen once. Turning to this clonotype: Antigen unknown.

Sequenced input: blood. This receptor was obtained from a middle-aged woman in good health.

This CDR3 is CATSRVPGLRPYEQYF. DNA of the CDR3: TGTGCCACCAGCAGAGTTCCGGGCCTCCGACCCTACGAGCAGTACTTC. The V and J genes are TRBV15 and TRBJ2-7; D call uncertain. Germline loops: CDR1 LNHNV, CDR2 YYDKDF (reference sequence). Trimming removed 1 base from V and 2 bases from J, with 15 bases in between. The CDR3 is 16 residues long.